A selection of T cell receptor beta chains follows, all from one sample in a study of blood T cell repertoires in COVID-19. TCRdb's table, derived via immunoSEQ multiplex PCR, lists solely in-frame clones and lacks some. The sample holds under 300,000 clones, under 90% seen once. The sequenced sample consisted of peripheral blood. These receptors were collected from a woman aged 50 to 65 who had recovered from COVID-19. Each CDR3 is given with its conserved first and last residue. Each record gives: V gene, clone size, J gene, D gene, CDR3 DNA, CDR3 protein. A D gene is named only where the DNA matches it firmly. Some rows have no size entry. The others give once, few or many, or a class for an expanded clone.

>TRBV9|-|TRBJ1-3|TRBD1
TGTGCCAGCAGCGATCGGACAGGGGTGAACACCATATATTTT
CASSDRTGVNTIYF
>TRBV27|-|TRBJ2-3|TRBD1
TGTGCCAGCAGCCCCAGGGGGAGAAATACGCAGTATTTT
CASSPRGRNTQYF
>TRBV7-2|-|TRBJ2-6|-
TGTGCCAGCAGCTCGGTTGCTGGGGCCAACGTCCTGACTTTC
CASSSVAGANVLTF
>TRBV7-2|-|TRBJ1-5|TRBD1
TGTGCCAGCAGCGATCAGGGGGCCCGTCAGCCCCAGCATTTT
CASSDQGARQPQHF
>TRBV6-2/TRBV6-3|-|TRBJ1-2|TRBD1
TGTGCCAGCAGCAGGGGGTCGGGGCCAGTTTATGGCTACACCTTC
CASSRGSGPVYGYTF
>TRBV4-1|-|TRBJ2-3|TRBD2
TGCGCCAGCAGCCAAGATAGAGCGGGGGGGGCCACAGATACGCAGTATTTT
CASSQDRAGGATDTQYF
>TRBV5-8|-|TRBJ1-2|-
TGTGCCAGCTCCCAGGGGAGGGATGGCTACACCTTC
CASSQGRDGYTF
>TRBV5-1|-|TRBJ1-3|-
TGCGCCAGCAGCGCTCAGGGGTTGGGTGGAAACACCATATATTTT
CASSAQGLGGNTIYF
>TRBV7-2|few|TRBJ2-7|-
TGTGCCAGCTCCGTAGCGCCACCCCACGAGCAGTACTTC
CASSVAPPHEQYF
>TRBV5-1|-|TRBJ2-7|TRBD1
TGCGCCAGCAGCAGAGGACAGGGCGACTACGAGCAGTACTTC
CASSRGQGDYEQYF
>TRBV5-4|few|TRBJ2-5|TRBD2
TGTGCCAGCAGCCAAAGGACTAGAGAGACCCAGTACTTC
CASSQRTRETQYF
>TRBV6-2/TRBV6-3|-|TRBJ1-1|-
TGTGCCAGCAGTTACCGGGAGTCCACTGAAGCTTTCTTT
CASSYRESTEAFF
>TRBV28|-|TRBJ1-2|TRBD1
TGTGCCAGCAGCCAGACAGGGGTCGCGGGTGGCTACACCTTC
CASSQTGVAGGYTF
>TRBV7-9|-|TRBJ2-7|-
TGTGCCAGCAGCTTAGTAGTTAGTGCGGGGTTTAAATACGAGCAGTACTTC
CASSLVVSAGFKYEQYF
>TRBV3-1/TRBV3-2|-|TRBJ2-2|-
TGTGCCAGCAGCCAAGATCAGGAGGGGGCAGGGGACACCGGGGAGCTGTTTTTT
CASSQDQEGAGDTGELFF
>TRBV29-1|few|TRBJ1-5|TRBD1
TGCAGCGTTGTACAGGGGAATCAGCCCCAGCATTTT
CSVVQGNQPQHF
>TRBV6-5|-|TRBJ1-6|-
TGTGCCAGCAGTTGGAGGGATTCACCCCTCCACTTT
CASSWRDSPLHF
>TRBV7-2|-|TRBJ1-6|TRBD1
TGTGCCAGCATCTTGAAAACAGGGGTTAATTCACCCCTCCACTTT
CASILKTGVNSPLHF
>TRBV5-1|-|TRBJ2-3|-
TGCGCCAGCAGCTTGCCGGGACAAAGCACAGATACGCAGTATTTT
CASSLPGQSTDTQYF
>TRBV5-1|-|TRBJ2-1|TRBD1
TGCGCCAGCAGCTGGGGACAGGGGACCTACAATGAGCAGTTCTTC
CASSWGQGTYNEQFF
>TRBV29-1|-|TRBJ1-2|-
TGCAGCGTTGAAGATCCGGTCGGGGATGGCTACACCTTC
CSVEDPVGDGYTF
>TRBV19|-|TRBJ1-4|-
TGTGCCAGTAGGGGAAGGGAGAATGAAAAACTGTTTTTT
CASRGRENEKLFF
>TRBV18|-|TRBJ1-2|-
TGTGCCAGCTCACCCTCCAGGGGTAACTATGGCTACACCTTC
CASSPSRGNYGYTF
>TRBV5-6|-|TRBJ2-3|TRBD2
TGTGCCAGCAGCGCAGGACTAGCGGGAGGAGGGGGAGATACGCAGTATTTT
CASSAGLAGGGGDTQYF
>TRBV9|-|TRBJ2-5|-
TGTGCCAGCAGCGTATCCAGGGAAGAGACCCAGTACTTC
CASSVSREETQYF
>TRBV28|-|TRBJ2-7|TRBD1
TGTGCCAGCAGTGACGGGACAGGGAGCTACGAGCAGTACTTC
CASSDGTGSYEQYF
>TRBV29-1|-|TRBJ1-3|-
TGCAGCGTGACCTCACAGGGCTCTGGAAACACCATATATTTT
CSVTSQGSGNTIYF
>TRBV18|-|TRBJ1-6|-
TGTGCCAGCTCACCCCCGTCCAATTCACCCCTCCACTTT
CASSPPSNSPLHF
>TRBV6-1|-|TRBJ1-6|TRBD1
TGTGCCAGCAGTGAAGCGCCAGGGGGTAATTCACCCCTCCACTTT
CASSEAPGGNSPLHF